A selection of T cell receptor beta chains follows, all from one sample in a study of regulatory T cells in long-lasting Graves disease. TCRdb recomputed calls from the multiplex PCR reads with MiXCR, one row per CDR3 protein. Of 400,000 to 500,000 distinct CDR3 sequences in the sample, approximately 15% were seen once. Another study also made use of these data, one on T cells in Graves' hyperthyroidism and ophthalmopathy.

This material consisted of peripheral blood mononuclear cells (PBMCs), taken at new diagnosis, from a patient treated with antithyroid drugs. These receptors all come from a woman aged 45 to 65 with Graves disease. Both conserved end residues are trimmed from each CDR3. The order of the fields is D gene, clone size, V gene, CDR3 length, CDR3 protein. D genes are given only for firm matches. Some rows have no size entry. The others give once, few or many, or a class for an expanded clone.

. few TRBV28 12 ASSPGTARNKQF
. many TRBV12-3/TRBV12-4 12 ASSSQLVATEAF
. many TRBV11-2 11 ASSLGANYEQY
TRBD1 . TRBV20-1 11 SAFRQGEDTQY
. many TRBV28 14 ASSSRRGSVTDTQY
. few TRBV20-1 14 SARERLRVIKETQY
TRBD2 few TRBV6-2/TRBV6-3 12 ASSRLAGTNEQY
TRBD1 many TRBV5-5 13 ASSLGDRGVAEAF
TRBD1 many TRBV6-1 13 ASRGAQGALNEQF
TRBD1 few TRBV5-1 16 ASSLTPPGGTSYNEQF
. . TRBV5-5 13 ASSSTTTFSYGYT
. many TRBV28 13 ASSPTTGPLYEQY
. many TRBV3-1 14 ASSQAAERFYNEQF
TRBD2 many TRBV28 13 ASSTVGGSRYEQY
TRBD1 . TRBV5-1 13 ASSLEQGSKETQY
. many TRBV3-1 12 ASSQNYVNTEAF
. many TRBV7-3 12 ASSLWASTDTQY
TRBD2 many TRBV7-2 14 ASSTRLAGEAYEQY
. many TRBV2 13 ASNGQPSGANVLT
. . TRBV18 14 ASSPPGPGRHTEAF
. . TRBV6-2/TRBV6-3 12 ASSYSLAPDTQY
TRBD2 few TRBV7-9 12 ASSLAERGNEQY
. many TRBV20-1 11 SARDYSYTEAF
. . TRBV7-6 15 ASSLAGQISGANVLT
TRBD2 many TRBV7-6 15 ASRGLAGARSYNEQF
TRBD1 . TRBV10-3 13 AISNDRGLDSPLH
. . TRBV5-5 13 ASSLGAGAPYEQY
TRBD1 many TRBV30 13 AWSNDRGFNQPQH
TRBD1 . TRBV9 13 ASSEGQTSYNEQF
. many TRBV27 12 ASSFVDGPQEQF
TRBD1 many TRBV27 11 ASSTWTGHEQY
. many TRBV6-1 11 ASRGPSRETQY
. few TRBV15 14 ATSRDRGRFQETQY
. few TRBV29-1 14 SVEGLPGIPDNEQF
. few TRBV24-1 15 ATSDPWCWGPYNEQF
. many TRBV12-3/TRBV12-4 12 ASSLTAEAYEQY
. many TRBV6-1 15 ASSSTMFDNSNQPQH
TRBD2 few TRBV6-4 12 ASSDGTSGSGQF